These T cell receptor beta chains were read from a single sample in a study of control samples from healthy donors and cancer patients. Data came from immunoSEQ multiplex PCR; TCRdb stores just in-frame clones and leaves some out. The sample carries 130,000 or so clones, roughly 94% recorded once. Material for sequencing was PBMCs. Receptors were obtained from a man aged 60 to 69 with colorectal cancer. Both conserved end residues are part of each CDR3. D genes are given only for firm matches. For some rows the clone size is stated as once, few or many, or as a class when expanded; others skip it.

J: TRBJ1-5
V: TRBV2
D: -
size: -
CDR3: CASSLPPPGRQPQHF
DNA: TGTGCCAGCAGTCTCCCCCCACCTGGTCGGCAGCCCCAGCATTTT

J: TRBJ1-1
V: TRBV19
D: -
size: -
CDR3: CASSNQVNTEAFF
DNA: TGTGCCAGTAGTAATCAGGTGAACACTGAAGCTTTCTTT

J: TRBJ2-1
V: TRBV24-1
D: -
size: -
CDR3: CATSDFLDNEQFF
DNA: TGTGCCACCAGTGATTTCTTAGACAATGAGCAGTTCTTC

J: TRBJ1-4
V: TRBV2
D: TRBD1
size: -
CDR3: CASSPDRAQEKLFF
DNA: TGTGCCAGCAGTCCGGACAGGGCACAGGAAAAACTGTTTTTT

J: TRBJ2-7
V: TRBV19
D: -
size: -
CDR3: CASRASSSYEQYF
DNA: TGTGCCAGTAGGGCGAGTAGCTCCTACGAGCAGTACTTC

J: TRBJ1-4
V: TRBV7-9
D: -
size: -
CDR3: CASSLQTVEGEKLFF
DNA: TGTGCCAGCAGCTTACAGACAGTGGAAGGCGAAAAACTGTTTTTT

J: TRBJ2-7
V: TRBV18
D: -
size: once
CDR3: CASSRPGTDPYEQYF
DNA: TGTGCCAGCTCACGACCCGGGACCGATCCCTACGAGCAGTACTTC

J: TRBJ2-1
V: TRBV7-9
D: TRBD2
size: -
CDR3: CASSRTSGDYNEQFF
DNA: TGTGCCAGCAGCCGCACTAGCGGGGATTACAATGAGCAGTTCTTC

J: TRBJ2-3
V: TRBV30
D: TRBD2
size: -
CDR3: CAWNGTSGSTDTQYF
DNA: TGTGCCTGGAACGGGACTAGCGGGAGCACAGATACGCAGTATTTT

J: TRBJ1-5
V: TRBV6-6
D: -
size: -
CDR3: CASSPQGSNQPQHF
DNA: TGTGCCAGCAGTCCACAGGGATCAAATCAGCCCCAGCATTTT

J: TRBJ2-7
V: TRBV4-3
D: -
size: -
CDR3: CASSQGPPPGQQYF
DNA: TGCGCCAGCAGCCAAGGACCCCCCCCGGGTCAGCAGTACTTC

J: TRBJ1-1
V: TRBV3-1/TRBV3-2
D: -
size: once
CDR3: CASSQEVKGMNTEAFF
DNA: TGTGCCAGCAGCCAAGAAGTAAAGGGGATGAACACTGAAGCTTTCTTT

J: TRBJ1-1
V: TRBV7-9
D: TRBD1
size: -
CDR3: CASSPGTGGFNTEAFF
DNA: TGTGCCAGCAGCCCCGGGACAGGGGGATTTAACACTGAAGCTTTCTTT

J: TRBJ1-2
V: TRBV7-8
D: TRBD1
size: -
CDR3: CASSPTGGGYGYTF
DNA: TGTGCCAGCAGCCCAACAGGGGGAGGCTATGGCTACACCTTC

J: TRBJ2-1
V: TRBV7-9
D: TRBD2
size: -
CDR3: CASSLAGGSRNEQFF
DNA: TGTGCCAGCAGCCTAGCGGGGGGGTCCCGGAATGAGCAGTTCTTC

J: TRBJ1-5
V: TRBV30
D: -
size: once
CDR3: CAWSAGNQPQHF
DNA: TGTGCCTGGAGTGCGGGGAATCAGCCCCAGCATTTT

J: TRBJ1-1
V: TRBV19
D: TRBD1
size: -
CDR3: CASRMGQLTEAFF
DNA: TGTGCCAGTAGGATGGGACAGCTCACTGAAGCTTTCTTT

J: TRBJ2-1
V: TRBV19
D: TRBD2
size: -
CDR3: CASSATGLAGGFTPNNEQFF
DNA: TGTGCCAGTAGCGCTACCGGACTAGCGGGGGGCTTTACCCCCAATAATGAGCAGTTCTTC

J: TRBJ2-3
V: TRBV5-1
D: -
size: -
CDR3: CASSRIGYLSTDTQYF
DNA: TGCGCCAGCAGCCGCATTGGGTACCTTAGCACAGATACGCAGTATTTT

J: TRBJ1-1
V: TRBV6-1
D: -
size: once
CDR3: CASSEAGRSNTEAFF
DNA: TGTGCCAGCAGTGAAGCAGGACGGTCGAACACTGAAGCTTTCTTT

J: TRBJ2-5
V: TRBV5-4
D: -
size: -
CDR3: CASSPREGGETQYF
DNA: TGTGCCAGCAGCCCCAGGGAGGGGGGAGAGACCCAGTACTTC

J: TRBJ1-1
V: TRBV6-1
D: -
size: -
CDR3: CASSERVGGGPPEAFF
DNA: TGTGCCAGCAGTGAAAGGGTGGGCGGCGGACCCCCTGAAGCTTTCTTT

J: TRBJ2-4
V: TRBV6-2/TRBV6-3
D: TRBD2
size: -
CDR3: CASSSRTSGLAKNIQYF
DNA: TGTGCCAGCAGTTCCCGGACTAGCGGACTAGCCAAAAACATTCAGTACTTC

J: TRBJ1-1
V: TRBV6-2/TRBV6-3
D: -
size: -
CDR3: CASSYSGTQNTEAFF
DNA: TGTGCCAGCAGTTACTCCGGGACCCAGAACACTGAAGCTTTCTTT

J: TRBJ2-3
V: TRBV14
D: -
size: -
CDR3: CASSQNSVITDTQYF
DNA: TGTGCCAGCAGCCAAAATTCAGTCATCACAGATACGCAGTATTTT

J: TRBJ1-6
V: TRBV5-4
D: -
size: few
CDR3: CASSLDGMSYNSPLHF
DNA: TGTGCCAGCAGCTTGGACGGGATGTCCTATAATTCACCCCTCCACTTT

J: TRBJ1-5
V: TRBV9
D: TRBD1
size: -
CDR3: CASSSGQGSLQPQHF
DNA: TGTGCCAGCAGTTCAGGACAGGGCTCTCTTCAGCCCCAGCATTTT